These 27 T cell receptor beta chains originate from one sample sequenced in a study of blood T cell repertoires in COVID-19. The data were produced by immunoSEQ multiplex PCR, yet TCRdb's version contains in-frame clones alone and is incomplete. Of about 76,000 clones listed, over 75% were seen once; the top ten hold under 6.5%. Sequencing used peripheral blood. These receptors were obtained from a man in his fifties with active COVID-19.

This clone was counted between two and nine times. Other nucleotide sequences from this sample produce the same CDR3. This chain links TRBV28 with TRBJ2-5, with D perhaps TRBD1 (6 bases). V was cut by 5 bases and J by 1 base, with 11 bases left in between. In germline, CDR1 is MDHEN, CDR2 SYDVKM. This CDR3 spans 14 amino acids. Here the CDR3 reads CASSRGTPQETQYF. The CDR3 DNA is TGTGCCAGCAGTAGGGGGACACCCCAAGAGACCCAGTACTTC.

The V call is TRBV28, the J call TRBJ1-2; 7 nucleotides match TRBD1. V trimming: 2 bases; J trimming: 6 bases; junction bases outside the gene matches: 6. CDR3 length equals 14 residues. The germline V gene has CDR1 MDHEN and CDR2 SYDVKM. The CDR3 loop is CASSLSDRADGYTF. CDR3 coding DNA: TGTGCCAGCAGTTTAAGCGACAGGGCCGATGGCTACACCTTC.

This chain joins TRBV6-6 and TRBJ1-2; tentative D call: TRBD1 (5 bases). Trimming took off 2 bases at V and 6 bases at J, with 13 bases between the two ends. Germline V gives CDR1 MNHNY, CDR2 SVGAGI (reference sequence). The CDR3 is 14 residues long. CDR3 in DNA: TGTGCCAGCAGTTACAGGGGAGGTTTAGATGGCTACACCTTC. This translates into CASSYRGGLDGYTF.

This sequence joins TRBV2 and TRBJ1-6; no definite D call. The germline V gene encodes CDR1 SNHLY and CDR2 FYNNEI. The V end was cut by 4 bases, the J end by 9 bases, with 7 bases between. This CDR3 is built from 12 residues. Here the CDR3 reads CASSAGFSPLHF. CDR3 nucleotides: TGTGCCAGCAGTGCAGGATTTTCACCCCTCCACTTT.

The gene calls are TRBV5-1 and TRBJ2-3, with D tentatively TRBD2 (5 bases). Trimming pared 0 bases from V and 4 bases from J, leaving 12 bases between. Germline V lookup: CDR1 SGHRS, CDR2 YFSETQ. The CDR3 consists of 15 residues. The CDR3: CASSLAAGVSDTQYF. In DNA, the CDR3 is TGCGCCAGCAGCTTGGCCGCGGGTGTATCAGATACGCAGTATTTT.

CDR3 nucleotide sequence: TGCAGTGCTAGTCCCCTAGCGGGGGGGCCGAGGGATACGCAGTATTTT. Protein product: CSASPLAGGPRDTQYF. The rearrangement uses TRBV20-1 and TRBJ2-3, with TRBD2 matching 12 bases. Per the germline V gene, CDR1 is DFQATT and CDR2 is SNEGSKA (reference sequence). The CDR3 is 16 amino acids. V shed 3 bases and J 6 bases; nucleotides not matched to a gene: 10.

The chain employs TRBV19 and TRBJ1-5, with D hard to call. V lost 2 bases and J lost 0, with 11 bases in between. The CDR3 totals 16 residues. The germline V gene has CDR1 LNHDA and CDR2 SQIVND (reference sequence). The CDR3 nucleotides are TGTGCCAGTAGTATATTGCAGATTAATAGCAATCAGCCCCAGCATTTT. Protein: CASSILQINSNQPQHF.

The chain combines TRBV29-1 with TRBJ1-2; the D is unclear. The germline V gene has CDR1 SQVTM and CDR2 ANQGSEA. The CDR3 runs 13 residues. Trimming cost V 4 bases and J 2 bases, with 11 bases left between them. CDR3 residues: CSVVVRRNYGYTF. The CDR3 nucleotides read TGCAGCGTTGTTGTCCGGCGGAACTATGGCTACACCTTC.

This chain links TRBV30 with TRBJ2-1, with a weak D call TRBD1 (5 bases). Germline CDR1 is GTSNPN and CDR2 is SVGIG (reference sequence). The CDR3 is 13 amino acids. Trimming removed 5 bases from V and 8 bases from J, with 16 bases in between. CDR3 DNA sequence: TGTGCCTGGCGACAGACTCCAAGGTATGAGCAGTTCTTC. Translating it yields CAWRQTPRYEQFF.

The chain recombines TRBV6-2 or TRBV6-3 with TRBJ1-3; a weak D match, TRBD1 (6 bases). The CDR3 runs 19 residues. The germline V and J ends were trimmed by 0 bases and 4 bases, with 22 bases remaining between them. Germline CDR1 and CDR2: MNHEY and SVGEGT. The CDR3 region is CASSYSSSPTGSLGNTIYF. CDR3 coding DNA: TGTGCCAGCAGTTACTCATCATCGCCGACAGGAAGCCTGGGAAACACCATATATTTT.

This clone was recorded only once. V usage is TRBV5-5 and J usage is TRBJ2-7, with 7 bases that match TRBD1. The germline gives CDR1 SGHKS, CDR2 YYEKEE (reference sequence). The junction had 12 bases not matched to a gene; V was cut back by 3 bases and J by 6 bases. The CDR3 is made up of 15 amino acids. The CDR3 DNA is TGTGCCAGCAGCTCCCCCGGGACAGTTCATACCGAGCAGTACTTC. It is translated as CASSSPGTVHTEQYF.

This rearrangement joins TRBV6-5 to TRBJ2-7; TRBD2 might be the D (6 bases). This CDR3 has 13 residues. Germline CDR1 MNHEY, CDR2 SVGAGI. V dropped 2 bases and J dropped 4 bases, with 9 bases sitting between them. CDR3: CASSYLRGYEQYF. The CDR3 DNA sequence: TGTGCCAGCAGTTACCTTCGGGGGTACGAGCAGTACTTC.

The V and J genes are TRBV12-3 or TRBV12-4 and TRBJ1-6; D uncertain. The CDR3 length is 13 residues. V was clipped by 2 bases and J by 9 bases, with 8 bases between them. CDR3 nucleotides: TGTGCCAGCAGTTTAAACAGATTTTCACCCCTCCACTTT. Protein product: CASSLNRFSPLHF.

The J gene is TRBJ1-6, the V gene TRBV5-4; 7 bases agree with TRBD1. The CDR3 spans 14 residues. The J segment lost 9 bases and the V segment lost 4 bases, leaving 7 bases of the junction unmatched. Germline CDR1 reads SGHNT; CDR2 reads YYREEE (reference sequence). CDR3 DNA: TGTGCCAGCAGCAACGGACAGGACGGTTCACCCCTCCACTTT. Amino acids: CASSNGQDGSPLHF. The full variable domain, in which reference TRBV5-4 and TRBJ1-6 provide the parts outside the CDR3, is ETGVTQSPTHLIKTRGQQVTLRCSSQSGHNTVSWYQQALGQGPQFIFQYYREEENGRGNFPPRFSGLQFPNYSSELNVNALELDDSALYLCASSNGQDGSPLHFGNGTRLTVT.

The gene calls are TRBV27 and TRBJ1-1, with D perhaps matching TRBD1 (6 bases). The V end lost 0 bases, the J end lost 4 bases, and 18 bases lay between the germline ends. Per the germline V gene, CDR1 is MNHEY and CDR2 is SMNVEV (reference sequence). This CDR3 spans 17 amino acids. CDR3 region: CASSLSFSRGASTEAFF. DNA for the CDR3: TGTGCCAGCAGTTTATCTTTCTCGCGGGGGGCGAGCACTGAAGCTTTCTTT.

This chain uses TRBV27 with TRBJ1-6; 9 bases map to TRBD1. This CDR3 has 16 residues. The trim removed 5 bases at V and 9 bases at J, leaving 11 bases unmatched. Germline V gene lookup returns CDR1 MNHEY and CDR2 SMNVEV (reference sequence). The CDR3 nucleotides are TGTGCCAGCAGTCCCAGACAGGGGGAGATCGGTTCACCCCTCCACTTT. This encodes CASSPRQGEIGSPLHF.

J is TRBJ1-5 and V is TRBV19, with a tentative D call TRBD1 (6 bases). CDR1 is LNHDA and CDR2 is SQIVND in the germline V gene (reference sequence). The CDR3 length is 13 residues. V lost 4 bases and J lost 7, with 11 bases in between. The CDR3 DNA is TGTGCCAGTAGTAAGAACAGGGACCAGCCCCAGCATTTT. Translation gives CASSKNRDQPQHF.

The rearrangement joins TRBV28 to TRBJ2-7, with TRBD2 matching over 8 bases. V lost 5 bases, J lost 7 bases, and 16 bases stayed unmatched. The CDR3 runs 16 residues. CDR1 and CDR2 (germline): MDHEN, SYDVKM. CDR3 in amino acids: CASSTPGTRGAREQYF. Here the CDR3 DNA reads TGTGCCAGCAGTACCCCGGGGACTAGAGGGGCGCGGGAGCAGTACTTC.

The chain combines TRBV24-1 with TRBJ1-2; 7 bases are a match to TRBD1. CDR3 length: 13 amino acids. Germline V gene data show CDR1 as KGHDR and CDR2 as SFDVKD. With V trimmed by 12 bases and J by 2 bases, 8 bases remained unmatched. The CDR3 loop is CAARGRGNYGYTF. The CDR3 DNA reads TGTGCCGCCCGGGGCAGGGGGAACTATGGCTACACCTTC.

This clone has only one observation. The chain links TRBV10-3 to TRBJ1-1; D is uncertain. The germline V gene has CDR1 ENHRY and CDR2 SYGVKD. This CDR3 is built from 13 residues. Between the trimmed V and J ends, which lost 10 bases and 0 bases, there was a span of 12 bases. In nucleotides, the CDR3 is TGTGCCACCCAAAGATCGGTGAACACTGAAGCTTTCTTT. It translates to CATQRSVNTEAFF.

The gene calls are TRBV9 and TRBJ1-6; possibly TRBD1 for D (6 bases). From germline, CDR1 is SGDLS and CDR2 YYNGEE. The CDR3 contains 17 residues. V lost 0 bases, J lost 7 bases, and 17 bases lay in between. The CDR3 nucleotides read TGTGCCAGCAGCGTAGAGGCATACAACAGGGAGAATTCACCCCTCCACTTT. Translation: CASSVEAYNRENSPLHF.

The chain is built from TRBV5-5 and TRBJ1-2; unclear D gene. The CDR3 length is 14 residues. The V end was cut by 0 bases, the J end by 4 bases, with 10 bases between. Germline CDR1 and CDR2: SGHKS and YYEKEE (reference sequence). The CDR3 spells CASSLAAVGYGYTF. CDR3 coding DNA: TGTGCCAGCAGCTTGGCCGCGGTGGGCTATGGCTACACCTTC.

The rearrangement links TRBV5-6 to TRBJ1-4, with D maybe TRBD1 (6 bases). Germline CDR1 is SGHDT and CDR2 is YYEEEE. The CDR3 loop spans 14 amino acids. The V and J ends lost 4 bases and 6 bases respectively, with 13 bases between them. The CDR3 reads CASSRGQTYEKLFF. The CDR3 coding sequence is TGTGCCAGCAGCCGTGGACAGACATATGAAAAACTGTTTTTT. The complete variable domain, with remaining parts taken from reference TRBV5-6 and TRBJ1-4, reads DAGVTQSPTHLIKTRGQQVTLRCSPKSGHDTVSWYQQALGQGPQFIFQYYEEEERQRGNFPDRFSGHQFPNYSSELNVNALLLGDSALYLCASSRGQTYEKLFFGSGTQLSVL.

J is TRBJ2-7 and V is TRBV4-3; maybe TRBD2 (5 bases). From germline, CDR1 is LGHNA and CDR2 YSLEER. Trimming took off 5 bases at V and 6 bases at J, with 8 bases between the two ends. This CDR3 has 11 amino acids. Here the CDR3 reads CASSSGGEQYF. The CDR3 DNA follows: TGCGCCAGCAGCAGCGGAGGCGAGCAGTACTTC.

The CDR3 loop reads CASSYSSRRGRGWADTQYF. CDR3 DNA sequence: TGTGCCAGCAGTTACTCTTCGCGGAGAGGAAGGGGATGGGCAGATACGCAGTATTTT. The V call is TRBV6-2 or TRBV6-3, the J call TRBJ2-3, with D maybe TRBD1 (5 bases). CDR3 size: 19 residues. The germline V gene encodes CDR1 MNHEY and CDR2 SVGEGT. V was cut by 0 bases and J by 4 bases, with 23 bases left in between.

The chain carries TRBV2 and TRBJ1-5; the D gene is possibly TRBD1 (6 bases). Germline V gene sequence: CDR1 SNHLY, CDR2 FYNNEI. The CDR3 runs to 16 residues. V lost 3 bases and J lost 4, with 16 bases in between. The CDR3 DNA sequence: TGTGCCAGCAGTGACTCACAGGGTTTAGTGAATCAGCCCCAGCATTTT. This gives the protein CASSDSQGLVNQPQHF.

This clone was found once. The genes are TRBV29-1 and TRBJ2-2; 9 bases map to TRBD2. The V gene end was trimmed by 1 base and the J gene end by 6 bases; junction bases not matched to a gene: 9. CDR1 and CDR2 (germline): SQVTM, ANQGSEA. This CDR3 is built from 16 residues. As DNA, the CDR3 is TGCAGCGTTGAAGCCGCTAGCGGGATCGTAGCCGGGGAGCTGTTTTTT. Its protein is CSVEAASGIVAGELFF.